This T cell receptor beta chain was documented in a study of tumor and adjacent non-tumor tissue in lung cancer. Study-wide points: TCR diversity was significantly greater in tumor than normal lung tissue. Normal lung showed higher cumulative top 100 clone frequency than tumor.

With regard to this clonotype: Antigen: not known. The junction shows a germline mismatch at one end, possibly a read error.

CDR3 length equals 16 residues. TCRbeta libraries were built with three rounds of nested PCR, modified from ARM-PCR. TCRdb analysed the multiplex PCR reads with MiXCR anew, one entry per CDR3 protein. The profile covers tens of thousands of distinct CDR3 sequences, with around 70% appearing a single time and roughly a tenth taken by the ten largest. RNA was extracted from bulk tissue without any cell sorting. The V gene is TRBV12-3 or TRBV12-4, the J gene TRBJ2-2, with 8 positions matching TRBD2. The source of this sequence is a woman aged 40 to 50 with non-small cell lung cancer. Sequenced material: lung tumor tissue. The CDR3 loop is CASRVGGALRTGELLF. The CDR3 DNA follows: TGTGCCAGCAGGGTCGGGGGGGCCCTCCGCACCGGGGAGCTGCTTTTT.